The subject of this entry is one T cell receptor beta chain. This specimen belongs to a study of cytomegalovirus exposure and HLA in healthy donors. PCR amplification relied on 60 Vbeta primers (plus 13 Jbeta primers). Libraries were prepared by immunoSEQ multiplex PCR; TCRdb keeps only in-frame clonotypes and omits some of them. Of a few hundred thousand clones in the sample, about 80% were seen once. Sequencing input: PBMCs. This receptor was identified in a woman between 40 and 50 years old in good health and CMV-seronegative.

The CDR3 bases are TGTGCCATCAGTGATTCCCCAGCGAAGAGCAATCAGCCCCAGCATTTT. This encodes CAISDSPAKSNQPQHF. V gene TRBV10-3 combines with J gene TRBJ1-5; D gene unclear. V was trimmed by 3 bases and J by 1 base, leaving 13 bases between them. The CDR3 runs to 16 residues. CDR1 ENHRY and CDR2 SYGVKD come from the germline V gene.